This entry concerns a single T cell receptor beta chain. Its antigen is currently not known. Base-call qualities are not available, and no considerably larger clone is one nucleotide away. For TCRbeta CDR3 sequencing, genomic DNA from the sorted cells was extracted using the QIAGEN DNeasy Blood and Tissue Kit. Through immunoSEQ, high-throughput TCRbeta CDR3 sequencing was done commercially, including PCR amplification with internal controls and bias correction. In the paper's pipeline: A unique productive TCRbeta sequence was defined by the CDR3 nucleotide sequence when primers matched, and otherwise by the CDR3 amino acid sequence together with the Vbeta and Jbeta genes. To correct sorting error, sequences shared between sorted populations at a frequency ratio of 2:1 or less were removed; the rest were assigned to the higher population. A sequence counted as donor-reactive if, in CFSE-low cells, the sequence had a frequency of at least 0.01% and was expanded at least 5-fold compared with unstimulated cells. Repertoire divergence was quantified by Jensen-Shannon divergence using the top 100 TCRbeta sequences ranked by frequency. When a sample had multiple sequencing runs, each run was corrected for sorting error separately and the runs were then pooled. Imported from immuneACCESS, the table was reduced by TCRdb to in-frame sequences with V and J called. These copies leave out some clones; in studies compared against another copy, an unresolved V gene accounts for under half, and the cause of the remainder is not known. V, J and clone size reflect that table, while D and trimming were determined from the DNA. This sample is represented by about 68,000 clones; 84% of them were singletons. The top ten hold approximately 4% of the sample.

Taken from cysteine to phenylalanine, the CDR3 has 14 residues. Of all the DNA, just the CDR3 is kept, 42 bases in frame from base 1. V is pared back by 4 bases and J by 3 bases, with 12 bases lying between the germline termini. The germline V gene supplies CDR1 LGHNA and CDR2 YNFKEQ. Unstimulated Tregs (CD4+CD25+CD127-), CD4+ non-Tregs (CD4+CD25-), CD4 and CD8 cells were FACS-sorted from thawed PBMCs. Healthy control blood was obtained either as purchased buffy coats or from healthy volunteers. Healthy control blood was processed to PBMCs by Ficoll density gradient and cryopreserved, and patient PBMCs were collected before and after transplant. The sample is drawn from a study of Tregs in tolerant kidney transplant recipients (dated by TCRdb to between 2018 and 2020). Regarding the complete study: The study applied TCRbeta sequencing to find donor-specific regulatory T cells before combined kidney and bone marrow transplantation and then followed those same cells after transplant. In a few healthy controls, several methods of expanding Tregs specific for an allogeneic donor were compared by TCRbeta repertoire sequencing.

General study outcomes and caveats: Expanding Tregs with activated donor B cells appeared to identify the most biologically relevant and donor-specific TCRbeta repertoire. Biological reproducibility was not directly assessed, although technical replication error appeared to be minimal. The study was constrained by small patient numbers, and validation of the findings is required in larger populations and under other immunosuppression protocols.

The source of this sequence is a human donor in good health. The V and J segments used are TRBV4-2 and TRBJ1-2; the D gene cannot be named for sure. Sequenced input: CD4+ T cells from blood. The nucleotide sequence is given as TGTGCCAGCAGCCCAACGTGGGGTGACTATGGCTACACCTTC. This gives the protein CASSPTWGDYGYTF.